The source of this T cell receptor (beta chain) is a study of blood T cell repertoires in COVID-19. The repertoire was sequenced with immunoSEQ multiplex PCR; TCRdb's copy has only in-frame clones and lacks some. The table includes roughly 330,000 clones, approximately 89% detected once. The V gene's germline CDR1 is KGHSH and CDR2 LQKENI. The CDR3 runs 15 residues. With 2 bases clipped from V and 4 bases from J, the junction kept 6 bases outside the gene matches. The sequence was obtained from a woman aged 25-40 years who had recovered from COVID-19. The chain has TRBV18 and TRBJ1-2; TRBD1 matches 8 bases. Source material: PBMCs or T cells enriched from blood (not recorded which). CDR3: CASSPTGGKAYGYTF. As DNA, the CDR3 is TGTGCCAGCTCACCAACAGGGGGGAAGGCCTATGGCTACACCTTC.